These 21 T cell receptor beta chains were all obtained from the same sample, sequenced in a study of T cell changes during pregnancy in multiple sclerosis. The repertoire was sequenced with immunoSEQ multiplex PCR; TCRdb's copy has only in-frame clones and lacks some. The sample has over 45,000 clones; around 90% are singletons. Sequenced material: CD4+ T cells from peripheral blood mononuclear cells, taken in the first trimester of pregnancy. The receptors here all came from a female donor with multiple sclerosis, enrolled in a pregnancy study.

This clone was detected once. This rearrangement joins TRBV7-2 to TRBJ2-1, with 10 bases that match TRBD2. CDR3 size: 14 residues. Germline V gene lookup returns CDR1 SGHTA and CDR2 FQGNSA. V was pared by 4 bases and J by 6 bases, with 3 bases of the junction left unmatched. CDR3 protein: CASSSSGGVNEQFF. The CDR3 nucleotides read TGTGCCAGCAGCTCCAGCGGGGGGGTCAATGAGCAGTTCTTC.

V gene TRBV6-5 combines with J gene TRBJ2-7; 9 bases align to TRBD2. CDR1 and CDR2 (germline): MNHEY, SVGAGI. The CDR3 totals 14 residues. After removal of 6 bases from V and 2 bases from J, the junction contained 5 bases not matched to a gene. Here the CDR3 reads CASSRGRAAYEQYF. Written as DNA, the CDR3 is TGTGCCAGCAGCCGCGGGAGGGCAGCCTACGAGCAGTACTTC.

The rearrangement joins TRBV28 to TRBJ2-5; 8 bases agree with TRBD2. CDR1 MDHEN and CDR2 SYDVKM come from the germline V gene. The CDR3 is 15 residues long. V lost 3 bases, J lost 5 bases, and 8 bases stayed unmatched. The CDR3, as DNA: TGTGCCAGCAGTTTCACGGGAGGCGGGAGGGAGACCCAGTACTTC. As protein: CASSFTGGGRETQYF.

The V and J genes are TRBV7-7 and TRBJ2-2; D is perhaps TRBD2 (7 bases). V was trimmed by 2 bases and J by 6 bases, leaving 13 bases between them. This CDR3 has 15 residues. Per germline, CDR1 SSHAT and CDR2 FNYEAQ (reference sequence). The CDR3 spells CASSLRGAPSGELFF. DNA of the CDR3: TGTGCCAGCAGCTTACGGGGGGCGCCGTCCGGGGAGCTGTTTTTT.

The table lists this clone with a count of one. V is TRBV7-9 and J is TRBJ2-1; 8 bases are shared with TRBD2. With 0 bases clipped from V and 4 bases from J, the junction kept 11 bases outside the gene matches. Germline CDR1 reads SEHNR; CDR2 reads FQNEAQ (reference sequence). The CDR3 runs to 18 residues. CDR3 sequence reads: CASSLAHIKRGLYNEQFF. Written as DNA, the CDR3 is TGTGCCAGCAGCTTAGCTCATATTAAGCGGGGGCTTTACAATGAGCAGTTCTTC.

The chain uses TRBV5-1 and TRBJ1-2, with D maybe TRBD1 (5 bases). V was pared by 1 base and J by 7 bases, with 11 bases between. This CDR3 contains 13 residues. Germline V CDR1 and CDR2: SGHRS, YFSETQ. In DNA, the CDR3 is TGCGCCAGCAGCTTGTCATCCCAGGGTGGCTACACCTTC. It is translated as CASSLSSQGGYTF.

The CDR3 sequence: CACSRGLQGNIQYF. In DNA form, the CDR3 reads TGTGCCTGCAGCAGGGGGCTTCAGGGAAACATTCAGTACTTC. The rearrangement uses TRBV30 and TRBJ2-4; TRBD1 matches at 8 bases. The trim removed 6 bases at V and 6 bases at J, leaving 10 bases unmatched. The germline V gene has CDR1 GTSNPN and CDR2 SVGIG (reference sequence). The CDR3 is made up of 14 amino acids.

The V and J genes are TRBV4-1 and TRBJ2-1, with 10 bases fitting TRBD2. Germline V CDR1 and CDR2: MGHRA, YSYEKL. The CDR3 is 14 amino acids. Germline trimming cut 4 bases from V and 4 bases from J; bases unmatched to any gene: 1. CDR3 in DNA: TGCGCCAGCAGCCTTAGCGGGGGGTACAATGAGCAGTTCTTC. As protein: CASSLSGGYNEQFF.

The V gene is TRBV9, the J gene TRBJ1-6, with 8 bases aligning to TRBD1. Germline CDR1 reads SGDLS; CDR2 reads YYNGEE. J lost 9 bases, V lost 0 bases, and 5 bases had no gene match. The CDR3 totals 15 residues. The CDR3 sequence: CASSVGGTGGSPLHF. CDR3 bases: TGTGCCAGCAGCGTAGGAGGGACAGGTGGTTCACCCCTCCACTTT.

The chain recombines TRBV7-9 with TRBJ1-2, with TRBD1 as a possible D gene (6 bases). The V gene lost 5 bases and the J gene lost 8 bases, with 18 bases spanning the gap. CDR1 and CDR2 (germline): SEHNR, FQNEAQ (reference sequence). There are 14 residues in the CDR3. This CDR3 reads CASSPGAGGQGYTF. The DNA of the CDR3 is TGTGCCAGCAGCCCCGGGGCAGGCGGACAGGGCTACACCTTC.

CDR3: CASIRDRGTEAFF. CDR3 DNA: TGTGCCAGCATCCGGGACAGGGGCACTGAAGCTTTCTTT. The chain has TRBV2 and TRBJ1-1, with TRBD1 identical over 10 bases. The germline CDR1 and CDR2 sequences are SNHLY and FYNNEI. This CDR3 has 13 residues. V gave up 7 bases and J gave up 4 bases; unmatched junction bases: 3.

This clone was recorded a few times. The CDR3 sequence: CASGRGTGGAGETQYF. CDR3 DNA sequence: TGTGCTAGTGGACGGGGGACAGGGGGCGCCGGGGAGACCCAGTACTTC. V is TRBV12-5 and J is TRBJ2-5, with TRBD1 identical over 12 bases. V lost 6 bases, J lost 5 bases, and 10 bases stayed unmatched. The CDR3 length is 16 residues. Per the germline V gene, CDR1 is LGHNT and CDR2 is FRNRAP.

The chain recombines TRBV19 with TRBJ1-5; the D gene is possibly TRBD1 (6 bases). Germline V gene sequence: CDR1 LNHDA, CDR2 SQIVND (reference sequence). The V end was cut by 7 bases, the J end by 6 bases, with 19 bases between. This CDR3 contains 15 residues. The CDR3 sequence: CASIEGGRETQPQHF. The CDR3 region has the DNA TGTGCCAGTATTGAGGGGGGGAGGGAAACTCAGCCCCAGCATTTT.

The rearrangement joins TRBV30 to TRBJ1-2; D unclear. V was shortened by 2 bases and J by 8 bases, with 9 bases between the two germline ends. This CDR3 contains 11 residues. Germline V gene lookup returns CDR1 GTSNPN and CDR2 SVGIG (reference sequence). CDR3 nucleotides: TGTGCCTGGAGTTCCGGCGGAGGCTACACCTTC. Translation gives CAWSSGGGYTF. The whole variable domain, remainder taken from reference TRBV30 and TRBJ1-2, is SQTIHQWPATLVQPVGSPLSLECTVEGTSNPNLYWYRQAAGRGLQLLFYSVGIGQISSEVPQNLSASRPQDRQFILSSKKLLLSDSGFYLCAWSSGGGYTFGSGTRLTVV.

This clone appeared once. This rearrangement joins TRBV9 to TRBJ2-1, with D maybe TRBD2 (6 bases). The CDR3 is 15 amino acids. Germline values: CDR1 SGDLS, CDR2 YYNGEE. V lost 0 bases and J lost 3, with 10 bases in between. The chain's CDR3 is CASSVGGDGYNEQFF. The CDR3 bases are TGTGCCAGCAGCGTAGGGGGGGATGGCTACAATGAGCAGTTCTTC.

This clone was picked up a small number of times. Here the CDR3 reads CASSADAGNSPLHF. CDR3 in DNA: TGTGCCAGCAGCGCCGACGCAGGAAATTCACCCCTCCACTTT. This chain uses TRBV6-1 with TRBJ1-6; D call uncertain. Germline CDR1 is MNHNS and CDR2 is SASEGT. This CDR3 is built from 14 residues. Trimming cost V 6 bases and J 7 bases, with 13 bases left between them.

The chain is built from TRBV18 and TRBJ2-7; D might be TRBD1 (5 bases). V was shortened by 2 bases and J by 6 bases, with 14 bases between the two germline ends. Germline V gene sequence: CDR1 KGHSH, CDR2 LQKENI. This CDR3 contains 14 residues. The CDR3 here is CASSPRDRTGEQYF. As DNA, the CDR3 is TGTGCCAGCTCACCAAGAGACAGAACCGGCGAGCAGTACTTC. Full variable domain (missing parts from reference TRBV18 and TRBJ2-7): NAGVMQNPRHLVRRRGQEARLRCSPMKGHSHVYWYRQLPEEGLKFMVYLQKENIIDESGMPKERFSAEFPKEGPSILRIQQVVRGDSAAYFCASSPRDRTGEQYFGPGTRLTVT.

This clone was recorded a few times. This chain links TRBV20-1 with TRBJ2-7; D is undetermined. Per the germline V gene, CDR1 is DFQATT and CDR2 is SNEGSKA (reference sequence). The CDR3 covers 11 residues. V shed 5 bases and J shed 2 bases, with 7 bases lying between them. This chain's CDR3 is CSAPGTYEQYF. Here the CDR3 DNA reads TGCAGTGCTCCAGGCACCTACGAGCAGTACTTC.

This rearrangement joins TRBV7-9 to TRBJ1-6; perhaps TRBD1 as D (5 bases). This CDR3 spans 16 amino acids. In germline, CDR1 is SEHNR, CDR2 FQNEAQ (reference sequence). Trimming took off 1 base at V and 10 bases at J, with 17 bases between the two ends. The CDR3 sequence is CASSLGGEPGKSPLHF. CDR3 bases: TGTGCCAGCAGCTTAGGGGGGGAGCCGGGAAAGTCACCCCTCCACTTT.

The V and J genes are TRBV7-9 and TRBJ2-4; 10 bases map to TRBD1. The length of the CDR3 is 17 residues. Germline CDR1 is SEHNR and CDR2 is FQNEAQ (reference sequence). Trimming cost V 3 bases and J 3 bases; bases outside gene matches: 8. The CDR3 coding sequence is TGTGCCAGCAGCTTCGGGGACAGGGGTTTTAACAAAAACATTCAGTACTTC. Protein product: CASSFGDRGFNKNIQYF. Filled out from reference TRBV7-9 and TRBJ2-4, the complete variable domain reads DTGVSQNPRHKITKRGQNVTFRCDPISEHNRLYWYRQTLGQGPEFLTYFQNEAQLEKSRLLSDRFSAERPKGSFSTLEIQRTEQGDSAMYLCASSFGDRGFNKNIQYFGAGTRLSVL.

The rearrangement links TRBV2 to TRBJ1-2, with 9 nucleotides matching TRBD1. Germline V gives CDR1 SNHLY, CDR2 FYNNEI. The CDR3 has 14 amino acids. V gave up 6 bases and J gave up 8 bases; unmatched junction bases: 10. The CDR3 spells CASRRTGTGYGYTF. CDR3 in DNA: TGTGCCAGCAGACGAACCGGGACAGGGTACGGCTACACCTTC.